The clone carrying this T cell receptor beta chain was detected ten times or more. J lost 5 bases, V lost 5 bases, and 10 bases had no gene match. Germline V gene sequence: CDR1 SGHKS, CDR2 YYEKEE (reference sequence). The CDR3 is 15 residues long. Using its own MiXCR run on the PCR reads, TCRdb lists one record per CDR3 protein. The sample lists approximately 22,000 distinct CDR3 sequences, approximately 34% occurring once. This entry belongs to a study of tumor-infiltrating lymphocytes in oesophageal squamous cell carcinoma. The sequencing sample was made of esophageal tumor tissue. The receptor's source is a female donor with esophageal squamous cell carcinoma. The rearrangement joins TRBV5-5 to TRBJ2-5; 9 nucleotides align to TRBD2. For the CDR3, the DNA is TGTGCCAGCAGAAATACGGGACTAGCAGCGGAGACCCAGTACTTC. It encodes CASRNTGLAAETQYF.